This T cell receptor (beta chain) was recovered during a study of OX40 agonist ivuxolimab in advanced cancers. Across the study: Melanoma, hepatocellular carcinoma, head and neck or renal cell cancer occurred in dose-escalation patients. Of mixed ages from roughly 23 to 85 and averaging 60 years, the group was roughly 85% male.

Only one count was recorded for this clone. The antigen remains unidentified. The CDR3 has 11 residues. CDR1 and CDR2 (germline): MNHEY, SVGAGI. Trimming stripped 7 bases from V and 6 bases from J, with 9 bases between. Points from the study as a whole: A proportion of nonresponders additionally exhibited low normalized T-cell clonal expansion. The study observed clonal expansion of CD4+ and CD8+ blood T cells by week 6 at 0.1 to 3.0 mg/kg.

This table comes from immunoSEQ multiplex PCR, and its TCRdb copy is limited to in-frame clones, with some not included. Among 50,000 to 65,000 clones listed, about 88% were seen once. The V and J genes are TRBV6-5 and TRBJ1-1; D not certain. Sample: CD4+ or CD8+ T cells sorted from blood, taken in a trial of the OX40 agonist ivuxolimab. The clonotype originates from an adult with an advanced solid tumor such as melanoma, head and neck, liver or kidney cancer. The CDR3 DNA follows: TGTGCCAGCACAGCAATGGCTGAAGCTTTCTTT. Protein sequence: CASTAMAEAFF.